This T cell receptor (beta chain) was identified during a study of T-cell reconstitution after alpha-beta-depleted transplantation in children. TCRbeta library preparation incorporated unique molecular identifiers. In TCRdb, the PCR reads were re-called with MiXCR into one record per CDR3 protein. The table lists about 290,000 distinct CDR3 sequences, over 7.5% of them singletons, with approximately 9.6% in the top ten. Study-level results: Several hundred expanded graft clones reportedly were the source of alpha-beta T cells about two months after transplant. At the one-year point after transplant, T-cell counts and TCRbeta diversity were found to come mostly from T cells that had been newly produced. Surviving thymic progenitors and recipient T cells were the source of high TCRbeta diversity at day 60 in some patients.

On this clonotype: The antigen remains unidentified.

The trim removed 2 bases at V and 4 bases at J, leaving 2 bases unmatched. This CDR3 is 14 amino acids long. Germline V lookup: CDR1 MNHEY, CDR2 SVGEGT. The origin of this receptor is a female patient between 2 and 15 years old who had a stem cell transplant for Fanconi anemia, so the T cells may come from the graft donor. The V gene is TRBV6-2 or TRBV6-3, the J gene TRBJ2-1, with 7 bases that match TRBD2. Material: peripheral blood, obtained 360 days after TCRalphabeta/CD19-depleted stem cell transplant. In DNA, the CDR3 is TGTGCCAGCAGTTACGCAGCGGGGTACAATGAGCAGTTCTTC. Translating it yields CASSYAAGYNEQFF.